Listed below are T cell receptor beta chains from one sample, sequenced in a study of cytotoxic CD8 clonotypes in ibrutinib-treated CLL. Clones were sequenced by immunoSEQ multiplex PCR, and TCRdb holds only the in-frame ones, with some missing. The table records over 30,000 clones, around 63% of them present only once. The material sequenced was PBMCs, taken at disease progression, from a patient treated with ibrutinib. The receptors stem from a human donor with chronic lymphocytic leukemia. Both conserved end residues are part of each CDR3. The D gene is left open where the match is weak. For some rows the clone size is stated as once, few or many, or as a class when expanded; others skip it.

V	size	D	J	DNA	CDR3
TRBV7-9	NA	NA	TRBJ2-1	TGTGCCAGCATCGCCGGGGTCAACAATGAGCAGTTCTTC	CASIAGVNNEQFF
TRBV19	NA	TRBD2	TRBJ2-7	TGTGCCAGTAGCCTAGGCGGGGGACGGAACGAGCAGTACTTC	CASSLGGGRNEQYF
TRBV7-8	NA	NA	TRBJ2-6	TGTGCCAGCAAGGCGTTGGGCACAGCAAGCTCTGGGGCCAACGTCCTGACTTTC	CASKALGTASSGANVLTF
TRBV4-3	NA	NA	TRBJ2-7	TGCGCCAGCAGCCAAGGCTGGGCGGCGGACTACGAGCAGTACTTC	CASSQGWAADYEQYF
TRBV5-4	NA	TRBD2	TRBJ2-3	TGTGCCAGCACGGCAGCGGGAGGGCCCCCCACAGATACGCAGTATTTT	CASTAAGGPPTDTQYF
TRBV11-2	NA	NA	TRBJ2-3	TGTGCCAGCAGCTTTGTTTCGGGGGCCGGGGATACGCAGTATTTT	CASSFVSGAGDTQYF
TRBV9	few	TRBD2	TRBJ2-7	TGTGCCAGCAGCGTTCGGGACTACACCTCCTACGAGCAGTACTTC	CASSVRDYTSYEQYF
TRBV15	NA	TRBD1	TRBJ1-6	TGTGCCACCAGCAGGGGGACAGAAGGCTATAATTCACCCCTCCACTTT	CATSRGTEGYNSPLHF
TRBV2	NA	NA	TRBJ2-7	TGTGCCAGCATGAGGAGGGCCTACGAGCAGTACTTC	CASMRRAYEQYF
TRBV4-1	NA	TRBD1	TRBJ1-1	TGCGCCAGCAGCCAATCGGAGGGGGCCGCTGAAGCTTTCTTT	CASSQSEGAAEAFF
TRBV7-6	NA	NA	TRBJ2-5	TGTGCCAGCAGCCGCCCCACGCTCAATGAGGAGACCCAGTACTTC	CASSRPTLNEETQYF
TRBV7-8	NA	NA	TRBJ1-1	TGTGCCAGCAGCTTAGATTTGGCAGGGCAAGCTTTCTTT	CASSLDLAGQAFF
TRBV5-1	NA	NA	TRBJ2-7	TGCGCCAGCAGCTTGGCCGGTAGAGAGCAGTACTTC	CASSLAGREQYF
TRBV6-1	NA	NA	TRBJ1-4	TGTGCCAGCATAGCGGTTGCAACTAATGAAAAACTGTTTTTT	CASIAVATNEKLFF
TRBV9	NA	NA	TRBJ2-1	TGTGCCAGCAGCGTGGGCGGACTCACTAGGAATGAGCAGTTCTTC	CASSVGGLTRNEQFF
TRBV11-2	NA	TRBD2	TRBJ2-7	TGTGCCAGCAGCAGGACTAGCTCCTACGAGCAGTACTTC	CASSRTSSYEQYF
TRBV6-4	NA	TRBD1	TRBJ2-7	TGTGCCAGCAGTCCCGGGACAGGGCAGAGCTCCTACGAGCAGTACTTC	CASSPGTGQSSYEQYF